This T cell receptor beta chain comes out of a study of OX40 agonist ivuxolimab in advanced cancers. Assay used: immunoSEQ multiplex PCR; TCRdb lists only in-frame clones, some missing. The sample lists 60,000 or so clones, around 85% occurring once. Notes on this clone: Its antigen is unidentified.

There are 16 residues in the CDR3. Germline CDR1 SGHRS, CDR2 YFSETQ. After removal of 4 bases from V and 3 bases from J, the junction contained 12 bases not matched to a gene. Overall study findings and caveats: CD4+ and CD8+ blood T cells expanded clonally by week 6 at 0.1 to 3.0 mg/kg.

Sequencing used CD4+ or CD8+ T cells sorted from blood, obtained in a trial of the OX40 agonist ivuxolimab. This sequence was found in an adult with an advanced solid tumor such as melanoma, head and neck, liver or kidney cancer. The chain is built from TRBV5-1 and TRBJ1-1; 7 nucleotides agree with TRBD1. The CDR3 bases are TGCGCCAGCAGCGGTGGAGGGGGCTCGGGAGACACTGAAGCTTTCTTT. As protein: CASSGGGGSGDTEAFF.